This T cell receptor beta chain is drawn from a study of shared clonotypes between healthy human individuals. TCRdb's table, derived via immunoSEQ multiplex PCR, lists solely in-frame clones and lacks some. This table holds 2 million to 3 million clones, 80% to 95% found once. Per the germline V gene, CDR1 is SQVTM and CDR2 is ANQGSEA. This CDR3 comprises 12 residues. With 7 bases clipped from V and 5 bases from J, the junction kept 4 bases outside the gene matches. The sample comprised naive CD4+ T cells from PBMCs. Subset of the sample: CD45RA+ positively selected. The origin of this receptor is a man aged 18 to 29 in good health. Some clones in this sample may be carry-over from other donors' samples. The J gene is TRBJ1-2, the V gene TRBV29-1; TRBD1 matches 10 bases. The CDR3 here is CSAEGQGYGYTF. In nucleotides, the CDR3 is TGCAGCGCCGAGGGACAGGGGTATGGCTACACCTTC.